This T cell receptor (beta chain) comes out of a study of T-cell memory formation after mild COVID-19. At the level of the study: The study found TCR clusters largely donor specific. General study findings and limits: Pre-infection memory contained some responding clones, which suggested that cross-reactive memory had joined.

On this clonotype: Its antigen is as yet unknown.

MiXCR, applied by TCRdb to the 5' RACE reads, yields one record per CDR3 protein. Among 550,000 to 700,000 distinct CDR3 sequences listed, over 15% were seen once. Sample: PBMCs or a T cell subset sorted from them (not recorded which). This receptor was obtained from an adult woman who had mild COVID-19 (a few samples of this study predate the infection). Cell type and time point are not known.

CDR3 region: CASSLDPGGAANEKLFF. CDR3 nucleotides: TGTGCCAGCAGCTTGGATCCGGGAGGTGCAGCTAATGAAAAACTGTTTTTT. This sequence joins TRBV5-6 and TRBJ1-4, with D uncertain. V was trimmed by 0 bases and J by 3 bases, leaving 15 bases between them. Per germline, CDR1 SGHDT and CDR2 YYEEEE. The length of the CDR3 is 17 residues.